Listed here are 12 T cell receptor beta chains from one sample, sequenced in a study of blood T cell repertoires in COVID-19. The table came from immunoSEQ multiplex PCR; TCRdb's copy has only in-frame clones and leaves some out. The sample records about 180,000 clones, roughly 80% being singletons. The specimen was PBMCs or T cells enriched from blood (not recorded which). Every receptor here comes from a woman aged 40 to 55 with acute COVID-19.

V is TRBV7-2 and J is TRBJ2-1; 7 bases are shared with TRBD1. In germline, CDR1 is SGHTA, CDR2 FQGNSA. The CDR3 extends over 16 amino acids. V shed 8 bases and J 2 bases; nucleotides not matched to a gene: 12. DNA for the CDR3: TGTGCCAGCGTAGGGGGCTCCAAGCCTCCCTACAATGAGCAGTTCTTC. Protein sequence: CASVGGSKPPYNEQFF.

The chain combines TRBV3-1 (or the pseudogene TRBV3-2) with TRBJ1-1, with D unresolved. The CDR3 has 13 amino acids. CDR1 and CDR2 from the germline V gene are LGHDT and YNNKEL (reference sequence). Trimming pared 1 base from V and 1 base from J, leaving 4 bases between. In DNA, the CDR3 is TGTGCCAGCAGCCAAGTCGGGAACACTGAAGCTTTCTTT. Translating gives CASSQVGNTEAFF.

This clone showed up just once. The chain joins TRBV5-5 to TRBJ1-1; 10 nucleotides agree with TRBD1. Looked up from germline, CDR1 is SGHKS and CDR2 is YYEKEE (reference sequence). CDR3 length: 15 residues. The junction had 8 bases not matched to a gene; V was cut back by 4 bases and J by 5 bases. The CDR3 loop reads CASSGGTGVTTEAFF. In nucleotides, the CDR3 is TGTGCCAGCAGCGGGGGGACAGGGGTGACGACTGAAGCTTTCTTT.

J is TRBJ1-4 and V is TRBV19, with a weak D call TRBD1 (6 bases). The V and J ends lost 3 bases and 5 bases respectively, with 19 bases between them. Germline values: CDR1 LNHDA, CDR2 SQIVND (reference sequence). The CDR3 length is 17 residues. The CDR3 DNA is TGTGCCAGTAGTATTCAAGGACAGTTCTTAAGGAATGAAAAACTGTTTTTT. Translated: CASSIQGQFLRNEKLFF.

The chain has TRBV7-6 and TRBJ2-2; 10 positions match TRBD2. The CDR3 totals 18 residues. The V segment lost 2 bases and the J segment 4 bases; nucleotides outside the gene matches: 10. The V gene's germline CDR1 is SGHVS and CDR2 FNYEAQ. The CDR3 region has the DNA TGTGCCAGCAGCTTACAAGCGGGAGGGCCCCCTTCCACCGGGGAGCTGTTTTTT. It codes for CASSLQAGGPPSTGELFF.

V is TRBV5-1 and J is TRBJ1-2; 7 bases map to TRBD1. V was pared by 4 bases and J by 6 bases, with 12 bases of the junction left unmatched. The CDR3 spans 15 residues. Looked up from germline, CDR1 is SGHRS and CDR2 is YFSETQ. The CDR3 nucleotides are TGCGCCAGCAGCCTCCTTATAACAGGGGACAATGGCTACACCTTC. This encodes CASSLLITGDNGYTF.

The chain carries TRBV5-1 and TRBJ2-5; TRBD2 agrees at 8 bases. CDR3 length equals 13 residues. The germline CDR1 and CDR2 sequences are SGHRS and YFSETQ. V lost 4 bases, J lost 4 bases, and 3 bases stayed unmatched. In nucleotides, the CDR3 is TGCGCCAGCAGCACCCTAGCGGGAGAGACCCAGTACTTC. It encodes CASSTLAGETQYF.

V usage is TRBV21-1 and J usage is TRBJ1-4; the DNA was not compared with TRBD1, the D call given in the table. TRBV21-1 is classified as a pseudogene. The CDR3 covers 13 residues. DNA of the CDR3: TGTGCCAGCAGCAGGGCCTTAGATGAAAAACTGTTTTTT. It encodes CASSRALDEKLFF.

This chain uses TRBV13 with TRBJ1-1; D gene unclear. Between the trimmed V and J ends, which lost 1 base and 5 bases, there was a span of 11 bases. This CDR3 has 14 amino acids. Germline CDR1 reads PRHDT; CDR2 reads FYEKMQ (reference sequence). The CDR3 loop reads CASSLVVSGTEAFF. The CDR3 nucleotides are TGTGCCAGCAGCTTAGTGGTATCGGGGACTGAAGCTTTCTTT.

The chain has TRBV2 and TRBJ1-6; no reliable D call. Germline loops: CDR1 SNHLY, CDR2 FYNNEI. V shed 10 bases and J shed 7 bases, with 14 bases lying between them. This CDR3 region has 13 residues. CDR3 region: CATRGVGNSPLHF. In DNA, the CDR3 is TGTGCCACCCGGGGAGTGGGGAATTCACCCCTCCACTTT.

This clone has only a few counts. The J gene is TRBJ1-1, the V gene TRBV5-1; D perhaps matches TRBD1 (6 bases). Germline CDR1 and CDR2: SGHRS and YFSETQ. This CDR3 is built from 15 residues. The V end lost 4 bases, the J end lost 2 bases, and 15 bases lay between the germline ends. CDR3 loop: CASSRDIGYNTEAFF. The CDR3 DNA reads TGCGCCAGCAGCCGGGACATCGGTTATAACACTGAAGCTTTCTTT.

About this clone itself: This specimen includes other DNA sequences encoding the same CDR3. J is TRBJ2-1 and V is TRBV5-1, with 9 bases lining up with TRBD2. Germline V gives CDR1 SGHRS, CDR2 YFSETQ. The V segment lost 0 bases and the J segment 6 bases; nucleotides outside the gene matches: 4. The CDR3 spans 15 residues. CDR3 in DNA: TGCGCCAGCAGCTTGGAACTAGCGGGCGTCAATGAGCAGTTCTTC. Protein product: CASSLELAGVNEQFF.